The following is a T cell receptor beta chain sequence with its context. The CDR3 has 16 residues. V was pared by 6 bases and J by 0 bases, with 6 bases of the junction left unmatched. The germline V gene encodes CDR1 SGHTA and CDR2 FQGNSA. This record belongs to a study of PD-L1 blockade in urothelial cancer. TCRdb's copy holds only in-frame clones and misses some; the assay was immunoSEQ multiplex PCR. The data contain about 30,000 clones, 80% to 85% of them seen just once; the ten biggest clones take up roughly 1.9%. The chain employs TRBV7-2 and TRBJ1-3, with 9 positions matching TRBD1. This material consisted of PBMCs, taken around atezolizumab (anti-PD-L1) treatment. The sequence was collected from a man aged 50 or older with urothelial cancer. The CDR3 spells CASSGQGISSGNTIYF. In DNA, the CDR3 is TGTGCCAGCAGTGGACAGGGGATAAGCTCTGGAAACACCATATATTTT.